A selection of T cell receptor beta chains follows, all from one sample in a study of human T cells and chemical hapten exposure. MiXCR, applied by TCRdb to the RACE reads, yields one record per CDR3 protein. The top ten hold less than 3% of the sample, which has 180,000 or so distinct CDR3 sequences, more than 25% seen once. The sequencing here drew on whole blood, taken in connection with sensitization to the hapten diphenylcyclopropenone (DPC). These TCRs come from a woman between 25 and 40 years old with alopecia areata. Some clones in this sample may be carry-over from other donors' samples. Each CDR3 is given with its conserved first and last residue. A D gene is named only where the DNA matches it firmly. The size of a clone is reported for some rows only, either as once, few or many, or as a class for expanded clones.

v_call	d_call	clone_size	j_call	cdr3_nt	cdr3_aa
TRBV9	NA	NA	TRBJ2-2	TGTGCCAGCAGCGCCAGATGGACCGGGGAGCTGTTTTTT	CASSARWTGELFF
TRBV14	NA	few	TRBJ1-1	TGTGCCAGCAGCCAGCCCCCCCCGGCTGAAGCTTTCTTT	CASSQPPPAEAFF
TRBV15	TRBD1	NA	TRBJ2-1	TGTGCCACCAGCAGGGGGGACAGCTACAATGAGCAGTTCTTC	CATSRGDSYNEQFF
TRBV7-8	TRBD1	few	TRBJ1-4	TGTGCCAGCAGCATACCCGGGACAGGGGAGAAGGAACTGTTTTTT	CASSIPGTGEKELFF
TRBV6-2/TRBV6-3	NA	NA	TRBJ2-2	TGTGCCAGCAGTAGACGAGATGTGTCTGGGGAGCTGTTTTTT	CASSRRDVSGELFF
TRBV4-3	NA	NA	TRBJ1-2	TGCGCCAGCAGCCAAGATAGGTCGTCAGGGACCTATGGCTACACCTTC	CASSQDRSSGTYGYTF
TRBV28	NA	NA	TRBJ2-7	TGTGCCAGCAGTCCAATTACCGGCAGGGTGGGGGTGCACGAGCAGTACTTC	CASSPITGRVGVHEQYF
TRBV4-2	NA	few	TRBJ1-2	TGTGCCAGCAGCCAGGCCGGGACGGAGAACTATGGCTACACCTTC	CASSQAGTENYGYTF
TRBV28	TRBD1	few	TRBJ1-6	TGTGCCAGCAGTTCCCACCAGGGGGGGTATTCACCCCTCCACTTT	CASSSHQGGYSPLHF
TRBV7-9	TRBD1	NA	TRBJ2-3	TGTGCCAGCAGCTTAGGACAGGGTGCCTTTGATACGCAGTATTTT	CASSLGQGAFDTQYF
TRBV4-3	NA	NA	TRBJ2-1	TGCGCCAGCAGCCAAGTTAGGACATTCTACAATGAGCAGTTCTTC	CASSQVRTFYNEQFF
TRBV20-1	TRBD2	many	TRBJ2-1	TGCAGTGCTAGCGCACCCACTCTAGCGGGAGGCAACAATGAGCAGTTCTTC	CSASAPTLAGGNNEQFF
TRBV10-2	TRBD1	few	TRBJ2-7	TGCGCCAGCAGTGTGGGGACAGCAAGCTCCTACGAGCAGTACTTC	CASSVGTASSYEQYF
TRBV4-2	NA	NA	TRBJ1-6	TGTGCCAGCACCGGGGGTTCCGATAATTCACCCCTCCACTTT	CASTGGSDNSPLHF
TRBV20-1	TRBD2	NA	TRBJ2-5	TGCAGTGCTAGACCCACGTTAGCGGGGGGGCGAGAGACCCAGTACTTC	CSARPTLAGGRETQYF
TRBV20-1	NA	NA	TRBJ1-5	TGCAGTGCCTACTCAGGTCCCAATCAGCCCCAGCATTTT	CSAYSGPNQPQHF
TRBV3-1	TRBD1	NA	TRBJ2-4	TGTGCCAGCAGCCAAGACGGGTTAGGGACAGGGTCGAACATTCAGTACTTC	CASSQDGLGTGSNIQYF